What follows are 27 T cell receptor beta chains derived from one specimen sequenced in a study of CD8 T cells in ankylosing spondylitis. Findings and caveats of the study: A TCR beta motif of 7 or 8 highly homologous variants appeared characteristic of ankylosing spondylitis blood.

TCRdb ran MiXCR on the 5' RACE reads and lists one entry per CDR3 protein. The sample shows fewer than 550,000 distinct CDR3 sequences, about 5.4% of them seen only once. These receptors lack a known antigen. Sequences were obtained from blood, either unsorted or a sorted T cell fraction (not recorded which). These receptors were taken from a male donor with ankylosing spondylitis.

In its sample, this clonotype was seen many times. CDR3 nucleotides: TGTGCCAGCAGTTTAATTGGCACCAACAATGAGCAGTTCTTC. Its protein product is CASSLIGTNNEQFF. This chain connects TRBV27 to TRBJ2-1; the D is unclear. The CDR3 sequence is 14 residues long. Trimming pared 2 bases from V and 5 bases from J, leaving 10 bases between. Per the germline V gene, CDR1 is MNHEY and CDR2 is SMNVEV (reference sequence).

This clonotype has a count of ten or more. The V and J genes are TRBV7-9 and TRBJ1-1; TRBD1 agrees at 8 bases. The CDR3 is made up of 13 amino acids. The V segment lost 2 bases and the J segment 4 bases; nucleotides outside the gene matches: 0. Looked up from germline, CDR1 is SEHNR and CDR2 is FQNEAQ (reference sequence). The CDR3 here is CASSLTGGTEAFF. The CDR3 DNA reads TGTGCCAGCAGCTTAACAGGGGGCACTGAAGCTTTCTTT.

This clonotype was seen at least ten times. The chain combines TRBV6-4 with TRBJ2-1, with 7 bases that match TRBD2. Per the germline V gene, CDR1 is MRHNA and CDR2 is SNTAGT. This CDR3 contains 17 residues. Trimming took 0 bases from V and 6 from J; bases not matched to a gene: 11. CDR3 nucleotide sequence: TGTGCCAGCAGTGACTCGGGTTCGGCAGGCGGGAGCAATGAGCAGTTCTTC. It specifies CASSDSGSAGGSNEQFF.

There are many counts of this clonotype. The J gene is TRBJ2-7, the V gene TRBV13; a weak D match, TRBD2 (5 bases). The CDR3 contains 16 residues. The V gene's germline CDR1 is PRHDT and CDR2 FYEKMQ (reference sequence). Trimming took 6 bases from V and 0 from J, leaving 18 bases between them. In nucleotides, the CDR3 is TGTGCCAGCAGTATGTCTGGAGGCCTAATCTCCTACGAGCAGTACTTC. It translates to CASSMSGGLISYEQYF.

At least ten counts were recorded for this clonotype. CDR3: CASSHLFGTHGYTF. The CDR3 DNA reads as TGTGCCAGCAGCCATCTTTTCGGGACTCATGGCTACACCTTC. The genes are TRBV7-9 and TRBJ1-2, with D possibly matching TRBD1 (5 bases). The V end lost 5 bases, the J end lost 6 bases, and 16 bases lay between the germline ends. The CDR3 consists of 14 residues. CDR1 and CDR2 from the germline V gene are SEHNR and FQNEAQ (reference sequence).

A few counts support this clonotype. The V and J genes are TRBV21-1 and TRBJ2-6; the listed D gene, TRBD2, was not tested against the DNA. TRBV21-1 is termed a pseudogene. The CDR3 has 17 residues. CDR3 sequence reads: CASSKDVRVAGANVLTF. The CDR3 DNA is TGTGCCAGCAGCAAAGATGTGAGGGTAGCTGGGGCCAACGTCCTGACTTTC.

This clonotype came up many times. As DNA, the CDR3 is TGTGCCACCAGTGACCCCGGGACAGGGGTAGAGACCCAGTACTTC. As protein: CATSDPGTGVETQYF. This chain connects TRBV24-1 to TRBJ2-5; 10 positions match TRBD1. The CDR3 loop spans 15 amino acids. V gave up 4 bases and J gave up 4 bases; unmatched junction bases: 5. Germline V gene lookup returns CDR1 KGHDR and CDR2 SFDVKD.

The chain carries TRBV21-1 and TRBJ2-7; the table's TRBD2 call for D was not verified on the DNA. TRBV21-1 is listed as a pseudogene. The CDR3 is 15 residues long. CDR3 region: CASSINQRGTYEQYF. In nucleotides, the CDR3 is TGTGCCAGCAGCATTAACCAGCGGGGGACATACGAGCAGTACTTC.

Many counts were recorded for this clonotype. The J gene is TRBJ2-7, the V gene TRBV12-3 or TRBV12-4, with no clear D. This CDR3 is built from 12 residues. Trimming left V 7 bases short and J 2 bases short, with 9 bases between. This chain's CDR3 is CASTSTAYEQYF. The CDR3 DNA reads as TGTGCCAGCACCTCAACAGCCTACGAGCAGTACTTC.

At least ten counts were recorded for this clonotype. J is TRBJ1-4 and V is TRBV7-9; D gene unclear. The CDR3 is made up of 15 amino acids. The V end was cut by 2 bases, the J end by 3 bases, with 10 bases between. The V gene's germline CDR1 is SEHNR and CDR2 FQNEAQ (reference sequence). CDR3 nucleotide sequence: TGTGCCAGCAGCTTAAATCCAGCTCCTAATGAAAAACTGTTTTTT. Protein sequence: CASSLNPAPNEKLFF.

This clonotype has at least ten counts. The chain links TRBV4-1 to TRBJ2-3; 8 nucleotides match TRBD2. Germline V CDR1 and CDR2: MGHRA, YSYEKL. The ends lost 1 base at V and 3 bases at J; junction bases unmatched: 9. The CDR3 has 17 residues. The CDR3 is CASSQVPGGPVTDTQYF. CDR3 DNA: TGCGCCAGCAGCCAAGTTCCGGGAGGGCCGGTAACAGATACGCAGTATTTT.

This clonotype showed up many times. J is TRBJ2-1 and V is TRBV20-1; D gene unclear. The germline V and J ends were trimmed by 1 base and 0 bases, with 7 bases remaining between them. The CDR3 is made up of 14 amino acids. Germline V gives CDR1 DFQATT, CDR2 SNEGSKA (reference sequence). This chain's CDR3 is CSARALSSYNEQFF. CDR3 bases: TGCAGTGCTAGAGCTCTGAGCTCCTACAATGAGCAGTTCTTC.

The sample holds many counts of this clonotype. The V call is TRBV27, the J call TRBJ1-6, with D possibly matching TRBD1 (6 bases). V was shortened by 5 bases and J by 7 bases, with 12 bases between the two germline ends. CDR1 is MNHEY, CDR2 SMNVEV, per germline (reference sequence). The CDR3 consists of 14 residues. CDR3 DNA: TGTGCCAGCAGTATTCCAGGGGTAAATTCACCCCTCCACTTT. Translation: CASSIPGVNSPLHF.

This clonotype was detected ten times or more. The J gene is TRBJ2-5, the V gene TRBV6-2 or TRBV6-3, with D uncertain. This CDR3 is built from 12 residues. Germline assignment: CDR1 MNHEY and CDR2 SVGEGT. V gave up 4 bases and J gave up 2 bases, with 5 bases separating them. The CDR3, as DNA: TGTGCCAGCAGTTCAGTTCAAGAGACCCAGTACTTC. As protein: CASSSVQETQYF.

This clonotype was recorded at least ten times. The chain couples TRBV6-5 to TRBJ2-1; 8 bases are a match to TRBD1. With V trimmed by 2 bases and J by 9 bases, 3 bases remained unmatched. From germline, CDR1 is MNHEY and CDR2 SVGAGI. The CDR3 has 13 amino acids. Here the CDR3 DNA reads TGTGCCAGCAGTTACGACAGGGGAAGTGAGCAGTTCTTC. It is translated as CASSYDRGSEQFF.

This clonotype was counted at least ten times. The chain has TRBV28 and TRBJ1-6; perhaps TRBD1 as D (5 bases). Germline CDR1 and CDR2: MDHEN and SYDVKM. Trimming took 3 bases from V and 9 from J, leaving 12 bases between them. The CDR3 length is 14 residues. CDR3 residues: CASSFFGGFSPLHF. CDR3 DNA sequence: TGTGCCAGCAGTTTTTTCGGGGGATTTTCACCCCTCCACTTT.

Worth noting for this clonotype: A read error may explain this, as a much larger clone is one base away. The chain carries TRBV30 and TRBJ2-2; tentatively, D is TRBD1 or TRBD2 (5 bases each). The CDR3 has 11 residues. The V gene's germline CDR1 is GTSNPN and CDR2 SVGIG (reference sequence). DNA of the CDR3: TGTACCTGGGGGTGGGGCGGGGAGCTGTTTTTT. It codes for CTWGWGGELFF.

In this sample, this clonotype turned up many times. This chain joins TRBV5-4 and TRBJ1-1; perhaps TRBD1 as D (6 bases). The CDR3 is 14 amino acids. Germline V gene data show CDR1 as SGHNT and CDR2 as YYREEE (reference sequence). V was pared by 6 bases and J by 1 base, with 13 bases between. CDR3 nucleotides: TGTGCCAGCAACAACAGGGTTGGGAACACTGAAGCTTTCTTT. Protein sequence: CASNNRVGNTEAFF.

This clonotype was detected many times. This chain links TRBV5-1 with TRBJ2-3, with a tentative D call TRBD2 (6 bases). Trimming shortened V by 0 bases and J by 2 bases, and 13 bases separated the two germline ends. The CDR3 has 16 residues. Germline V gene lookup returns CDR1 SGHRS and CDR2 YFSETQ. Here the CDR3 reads CASSLEGAGPTDTQYF. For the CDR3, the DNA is TGCGCCAGCAGCTTGGAAGGAGCGGGCCCCACAGATACGCAGTATTTT.

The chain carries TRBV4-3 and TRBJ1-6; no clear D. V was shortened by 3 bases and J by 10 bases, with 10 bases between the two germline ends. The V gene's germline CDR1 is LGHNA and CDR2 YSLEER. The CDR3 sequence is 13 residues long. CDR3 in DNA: TGCGCCAGCAGCCAGTCGGGAGGATCACCCCTCCACTTT. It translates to CASSQSGGSPLHF.

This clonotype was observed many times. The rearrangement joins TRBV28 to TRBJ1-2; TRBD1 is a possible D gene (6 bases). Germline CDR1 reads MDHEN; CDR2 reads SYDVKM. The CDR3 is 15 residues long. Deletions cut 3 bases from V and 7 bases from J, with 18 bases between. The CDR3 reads CASSFLGPTGAGYTF. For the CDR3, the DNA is TGTGCCAGCAGTTTTTTGGGTCCGACAGGAGCTGGCTACACCTTC.

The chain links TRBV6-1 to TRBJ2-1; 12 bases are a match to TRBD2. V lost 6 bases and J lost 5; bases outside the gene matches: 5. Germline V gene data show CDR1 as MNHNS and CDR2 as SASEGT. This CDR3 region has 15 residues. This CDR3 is CASRLAGGLHNEQFF. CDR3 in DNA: TGTGCCAGCAGACTAGCGGGGGGCCTCCACAATGAGCAGTTCTTC.

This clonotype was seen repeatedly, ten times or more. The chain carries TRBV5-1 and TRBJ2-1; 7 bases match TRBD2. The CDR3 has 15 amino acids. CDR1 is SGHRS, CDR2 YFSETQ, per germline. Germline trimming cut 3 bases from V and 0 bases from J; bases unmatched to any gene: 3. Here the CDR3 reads CASSSSGFSYNEQFF. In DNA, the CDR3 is TGCGCCAGCAGCTCTAGCGGCTTCTCCTACAATGAGCAGTTCTTC.

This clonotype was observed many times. CDR3 amino acids: CASSPLISYEQYF. CDR3 nucleotide sequence: TGCGCCAGCAGCCCTTTGATATCCTACGAGCAGTACTTC. The rearrangement uses TRBV5-1 and TRBJ2-7; no firm D call. Germline V CDR1 and CDR2: SGHRS, YFSETQ. The CDR3 is 13 amino acids. The ends were cut back, 4 bases at V and 1 base at J, with 9 bases in the middle.

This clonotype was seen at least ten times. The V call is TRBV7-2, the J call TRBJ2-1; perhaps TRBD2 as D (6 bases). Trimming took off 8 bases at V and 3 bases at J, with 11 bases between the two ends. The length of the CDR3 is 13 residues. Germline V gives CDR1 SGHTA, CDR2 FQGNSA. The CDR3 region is CASARENYNEQFF. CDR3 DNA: TGTGCCAGCGCCCGGGAGAACTACAATGAGCAGTTCTTC. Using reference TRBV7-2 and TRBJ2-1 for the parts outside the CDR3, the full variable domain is GAGVSQSPSNKVTEKGKDVELRCDPISGHTALYWYRQSLGQGLEFLIYFQGNSAPDKSGLPSDRFSAERTGGSVSTLTIQRTQQEDSAVYLCASARENYNEQFFGPGTRLTVL.

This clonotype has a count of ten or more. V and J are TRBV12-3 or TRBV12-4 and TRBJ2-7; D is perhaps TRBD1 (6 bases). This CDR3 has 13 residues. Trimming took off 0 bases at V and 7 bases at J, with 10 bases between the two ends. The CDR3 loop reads CASSLARRGEQYF. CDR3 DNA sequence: TGTGCCAGCAGTTTAGCGCGAAGGGGGGAGCAGTACTTC.

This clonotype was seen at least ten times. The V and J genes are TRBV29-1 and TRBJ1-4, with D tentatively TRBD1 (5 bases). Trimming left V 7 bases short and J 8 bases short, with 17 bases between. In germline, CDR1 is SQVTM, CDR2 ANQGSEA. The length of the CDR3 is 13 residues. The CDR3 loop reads CSAGMGEREKLFF. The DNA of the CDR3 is TGCAGCGCCGGGATGGGGGAGCGGGAAAAACTGTTTTTT.